The 30 T cell receptor beta chains presented below share a single source sample, sequenced in a study of cytomegalovirus exposure and HLA in healthy donors. PCR primers comprised 60 Vbeta and 13 Jbeta primers. Using immunoSEQ multiplex PCR, the repertoire was profiled, and TCRdb retains in-frame clones only, with some absent. The data show roughly 100,000 clones, about 78% seen once. Sequencing was done on a sample of PBMCs. Source of these receptors: a man under 40 in good health and CMV-seronegative.

V is TRBV27 and J is TRBJ2-6; the D is unclear. The CDR3 length is 14 residues. CDR1 is MNHEY and CDR2 is SMNVEV in the germline V gene (reference sequence). Trimming took 3 bases from V and 4 from J, leaving 7 bases between them. CDR3 sequence: CASSFQLGANVLTF. The CDR3 DNA sequence: TGTGCCAGCAGTTTCCAACTAGGGGCCAACGTCCTGACTTTC.

The rearrangement joins TRBV5-1 to TRBJ2-2; 12 bases map to TRBD2. The CDR3 extends over 16 amino acids. Germline CDR1 is SGHRS and CDR2 is YFSETQ. V gave up 4 bases and J gave up 8 bases; unmatched junction bases: 9. The CDR3 DNA is TGCGCCAGCAGCCCGGGACTAGCGGGTAACGCGGGGGAGCTGTTTTTT. The encoded protein is CASSPGLAGNAGELFF.

The chain carries TRBV27 and TRBJ1-5; a weak D match, TRBD1 (5 bases). CDR1 and CDR2 from the germline V gene are MNHEY and SMNVEV (reference sequence). With 3 bases removed from V and 0 bases from J, the gap between germline ends came to 9 bases. The CDR3 contains 15 residues. The CDR3 coding sequence is TGTGCCAGCAGTTTCGGGGGGTATAGCAATCAGCCCCAGCATTTT. Translating it yields CASSFGGYSNQPQHF.

The chain links TRBV27 to TRBJ2-3; D not certain. Germline V lookup: CDR1 MNHEY, CDR2 SMNVEV (reference sequence). The CDR3 has 13 residues. Trimming removed 3 bases from V and 0 bases from J, with 4 bases in between. The CDR3 nucleotides are TGTGCCAGCAGTTTTAGTAGCACAGATACGCAGTATTTT. Translating it yields CASSFSSTDTQYF.

This clone showed up just a few times. The V and J genes are TRBV5-6 and TRBJ2-1; 7 positions agree with TRBD2. The CDR3 contains 17 residues. Germline loops: CDR1 SGHDT, CDR2 YYEEEE. Losses at the gene ends were 4 bases for V and 3 bases for J; bases not matched to a gene: 13. Here the CDR3 reads CASSRIFLAEYYNEQFF. The CDR3 DNA reads TGTGCCAGCAGCCGCATTTTTCTAGCGGAGTACTACAATGAGCAGTTCTTC.

The chain uses TRBV4-3 and TRBJ2-7; possible D gene TRBD2, 6 bases. V was clipped by 0 bases and J by 3 bases, with 15 bases between them. The CDR3 contains 16 residues. The germline V gene has CDR1 LGHNA and CDR2 YSLEER. The CDR3 loop is CASSQDLGGALYEQYF. The CDR3 coding sequence is TGCGCCAGCAGCCAAGATTTGGGCGGGGCCCTCTACGAGCAGTACTTC.

The chain carries TRBV6-6 and TRBJ1-5; perhaps TRBD1 as D (5 bases). This CDR3 comprises 16 residues. Germline values: CDR1 MNHNY, CDR2 SVGAGI (reference sequence). Trimming stripped 2 bases from V and 1 base from J, with 12 bases between. The chain's CDR3 is CASSYLDSRSNQPQHF. DNA for the CDR3: TGTGCCAGCAGTTACCTAGACAGCCGAAGCAATCAGCCCCAGCATTTT.

The CDR3 nucleotides read TGTGCCAGTAGTATTTTTTTTCCGCGACAGGGAGTATCTAACTATGGCTACACCTTC. Translation: CASSIFFPRQGVSNYGYTF. The chain employs TRBV19 and TRBJ1-2; TRBD1 agrees at 7 bases. Per germline, CDR1 LNHDA and CDR2 SQIVND (reference sequence). This CDR3 is built from 19 residues. V lost 3 bases and J lost 0; bases outside the gene matches: 16.

The chain uses TRBV7-6 and TRBJ1-5; the D is unclear. CDR1 and CDR2 from the germline V gene are SGHVS and FNYEAQ. V was pared by 5 bases and J by 1 base, with 9 bases between. The CDR3 is made up of 14 amino acids. CDR3 nucleotides: TGTGCCAGCAGCAAAGACGGGAGCAATCAGCCCCAGCATTTT. Amino acids: CASSKDGSNQPQHF.

V and J are TRBV19 and TRBJ2-3; weak D call: TRBD2 (5 bases). The germline V gene encodes CDR1 LNHDA and CDR2 SQIVND (reference sequence). CDR3 length: 13 residues. V lost 5 bases to trimming and J lost 2 bases, with 8 bases between them. The CDR3 coding sequence is TGTGCCAGTAGTGGCCGGGACACAGATACGCAGTATTTT. This codes for CASSGRDTDTQYF. Together with reference TRBV19 and TRBJ2-3, the CDR3 gives the full variable domain: DGGITQSPKYLFRKEGQNVTLSCEQNLNHDAMYWYRQDPGQGLRLIYYSQIVNDFQKGDIAEGYSVSREKKESFPLTVTSAQKNPTAFYLCASSGRDTDTQYFGPGTRLTVL.

This chain connects TRBV9 to TRBJ2-3; a possible D gene is TRBD2 (6 bases). V lost 0 bases, J lost 3 bases, and 11 bases lay in between. Germline loops: CDR1 SGDLS, CDR2 YYNGEE. The CDR3 is made up of 15 amino acids. The CDR3 here is CASSVVASATDTQYF. For the CDR3, the DNA is TGTGCCAGCAGCGTAGTGGCTAGCGCAACAGATACGCAGTATTTT.

This chain connects TRBV9 to TRBJ2-2; D is uncertain. Trimming pared 0 bases from V and 2 bases from J, leaving 8 bases between. The germline CDR1 and CDR2 sequences are SGDLS and YYNGEE. CDR3 length: 15 residues. CDR3: CASSVGLINTGELFF. CDR3 nucleotides: TGTGCCAGCAGCGTAGGGCTGATAAACACCGGGGAGCTGTTTTTT.

This chain joins TRBV10-1 and TRBJ2-5; D call uncertain. Germline CDR1 is WNHNN and CDR2 is SYGVQD (reference sequence). The V gene lost 3 bases and the J gene lost 9 bases, with 11 bases spanning the gap. This CDR3 spans 12 amino acids. The CDR3 DNA reads as TGCGCCAGCAGTGAATCGTCCCAGGCCCAGTACTTC. It encodes CASSESSQAQYF.

A remark on this clone: Mismatch with germline at one junction end may stem from a read error. The rearrangement links TRBV7-7 to TRBJ2-2, with 7 bases fitting TRBD1. The CDR3 loop spans 15 amino acids. CDR1 and CDR2 (germline): SSHAT, FNYEAQ (reference sequence). CDR3 in amino acids: CASSPGTANTGELFF. DNA for the CDR3: TGTGCTAGCAGCCCCGGGACAGCGAACACCGGGGAGCTGTTTTTT. Variable domain in full (rest from reference TRBV7-7 and TRBJ2-2): GAGVSQSPRYKVTKRGQDVTLRCDPISSHATLYWYQQALGQGPEFLTYFNYEAQPDKSGLPSDRFSAERPEGSISTLTIQRTEQRDSAMYRCASSPGTANTGELFFGEGSRLTVL.

The V call is TRBV11-2, the J call TRBJ1-5, with no clear D. Germline-derived CDR1 and CDR2 are SGHAT and FQNNGV. This CDR3 comprises 17 residues. V was clipped by 0 bases and J by 2 bases, with 14 bases between them. The CDR3 nucleotides are TGTGCCAGCAGCTTAGAATGGTATGGTCGCGGCAATCAGCCCCAGCATTTT. It codes for CASSLEWYGRGNQPQHF.

The chain joins TRBV14 to TRBJ1-2, with D hard to call. The V gene lost 4 bases and the J gene lost 4 bases, with 10 bases spanning the gap. CDR1 and CDR2 from the germline V gene are SGHDN and FVKESK. The CDR3 consists of 13 residues. The CDR3 DNA reads TGTGCCAGCAGCCTGACTCATATCTATGGCTACACCTTC. Translating gives CASSLTHIYGYTF.

The rearrangement uses TRBV4-3 and TRBJ2-7; 8 bases agree with TRBD1. V trimming: 1 base; J trimming: 3 bases; junction bases outside the gene matches: 5. Germline CDR1 is LGHNA and CDR2 is YSLEER. This CDR3 comprises 15 residues. The CDR3 protein is CASSQGRDRSYEQYF. CDR3 bases: TGCGCCAGCAGCCAAGGCCGGGACAGGAGCTACGAGCAGTACTTC.

The V gene is TRBV5-4, the J gene TRBJ2-7, with 13 positions matching TRBD2. After removal of 4 bases from V and 1 base from J, the junction contained 8 bases not matched to a gene. Germline V lookup: CDR1 SGHNT, CDR2 YYREEE (reference sequence). CDR3 length: 17 residues. The CDR3 sequence is CASSAAPGLAGSYEQYF. DNA of the CDR3: TGTGCCAGCAGCGCGGCGCCGGGACTAGCGGGATCCTACGAGCAGTACTTC.

The chain employs TRBV19 and TRBJ1-5, with 10 nucleotides matching TRBD1. Looked up from germline, CDR1 is LNHDA and CDR2 is SQIVND (reference sequence). This CDR3 has 15 amino acids. The V segment lost 5 bases and the J segment 6 bases; nucleotides outside the gene matches: 7. The CDR3 sequence: CASSSDRGPSQPQHF. CDR3 nucleotide sequence: TGTGCCAGTAGTTCCGACAGGGGGCCGAGTCAGCCCCAGCATTTT.

In its sample, this clone was seen a few times. The rearrangement uses TRBV11-3 and TRBJ2-7; 7 positions match TRBD1. The V gene's germline CDR1 is SGHNT and CDR2 YENEEA. V dropped 4 bases and J dropped 4; count of bases not matched to a gene: 4. This CDR3 is 13 amino acids long. The CDR3: CASSSATGYEQYF. In nucleotides, the CDR3 is TGTGCCAGCAGCTCAGCGACAGGGTACGAGCAGTACTTC.

In its sample, this clone was seen once. The chain is built from TRBV6-5 and TRBJ2-7; 8 nucleotides line up with TRBD1. J gave up 3 bases and V 10 bases, and 5 bases lay outside the gene matches. The germline V gene has CDR1 MNHEY and CDR2 SVGAGI. This CDR3 region has 12 residues. The CDR3 DNA sequence: TGTGCCACCAAGGACAGGGACTACGAGCAGTACTTC. As protein: CATKDRDYEQYF.

The V and J genes are TRBV4-1 and TRBJ2-2, with 12 bases aligning to TRBD2. Germline V gene data show CDR1 as MGHRA and CDR2 as YSYEKL. There are 15 residues in the CDR3. The trim removed 6 bases at V and 5 bases at J, leaving 4 bases unmatched. CDR3 residues: CASRPGTSGTGELFF. As DNA, the CDR3 is TGCGCCAGCAGACCCGGGACTAGCGGGACCGGGGAGCTGTTTTTT.

The genes are TRBV5-6 and TRBJ2-2, with 8 bases lining up with TRBD2. CDR3 length: 16 amino acids. Germline V lookup: CDR1 SGHDT, CDR2 YYEEEE. V lost 4 bases, J lost 5 bases, and 10 bases stayed unmatched. The CDR3 bases are TGTGCCAGCAGCCCCCCGCTCGGGAGGGGGACCGGGGAGCTGTTTTTT. This encodes CASSPPLGRGTGELFF.

CDR3 sequence reads: CASSPGQTQYF. The CDR3 bases are TGTGCCAGCTCACCAGGGCAGACCCAGTACTTC. This rearrangement joins TRBV18 to TRBJ2-5; the D is unclear. Germline CDR1 reads KGHSH; CDR2 reads LQKENI. Trimming cost V 2 bases and J 6 bases, with 4 bases left between them. The CDR3 runs to 11 residues.

V and J are TRBV27 and TRBJ2-7; D perhaps matches TRBD1 (5 bases). V shed 5 bases and J shed 2 bases, with 7 bases lying between them. Germline V gene data show CDR1 as MNHEY and CDR2 as SMNVEV (reference sequence). The CDR3 runs to 12 residues. CDR3 amino acids: CASSDSPYEQYF. The CDR3 coding sequence is TGTGCCAGCAGTGACAGCCCCTACGAGCAGTACTTC.

On this clone itself: The germline gene is not matched at one end of the junction; a read error may be the cause. This chain links TRBV7-7 with TRBJ2-7; 8 nucleotides line up with TRBD1. The CDR3 is 13 residues long. CDR1 SSHAT and CDR2 FNYEAQ come from the germline V gene (reference sequence). Written as DNA, the CDR3 is TGTGCTAGCAGCTTACAACAGGGGGAAGAGCAGTACTTC. It codes for CASSLQQGEEQYF.

This clone showed up just a few times. The chain carries TRBV27 and TRBJ2-7, with 8 positions matching TRBD2. Germline values: CDR1 MNHEY, CDR2 SMNVEV (reference sequence). The CDR3 is 15 amino acids. V dropped 4 bases and J dropped 6; count of bases not matched to a gene: 11. The DNA for the CDR3 is TGTGCCAGCAGTTCGGTAGACGGGACTAGAGGCGAGCAGTACTTC. Protein: CASSSVDGTRGEQYF.

J is TRBJ2-7 and V is TRBV10-2; perhaps TRBD1 as D (5 bases). Germline V gene lookup returns CDR1 WSHSY and CDR2 SAAADI. The germline V and J ends were trimmed by 4 bases and 2 bases, with 9 bases remaining between them. CDR3 length: 13 amino acids. The CDR3 spells CASSGQGPYEQYF. The DNA for the CDR3 is TGCGCCAGCAGTGGTCAGGGCCCCTACGAGCAGTACTTC.

The gene calls are TRBV28 and TRBJ1-3; D gene uncertain. Trimming removed 3 bases at V and 8 bases at J, with 11 bases between. This CDR3 is built from 13 residues. The V gene's germline CDR1 is MDHEN and CDR2 SYDVKM. This CDR3 reads CASSLQPGDTIYF. Written as DNA, the CDR3 is TGTGCCAGCAGTTTGCAACCAGGCGACACCATATATTTT.

The gene calls are TRBV28 and TRBJ1-2; the match to TRBD1 covers 7 bases. Germline trimming cut 4 bases from V and 4 bases from J; bases unmatched to any gene: 6. The germline gives CDR1 MDHEN, CDR2 SYDVKM. This CDR3 is 14 amino acids long. CDR3 coding DNA: TGTGCCAGCAGTTCCCTGGACAGGATCTATGGCTACACCTTC. Residues: CASSSLDRIYGYTF.